These 20 T cell receptor beta chains originate from one sample sequenced in a study. Tregs were sorted as CD4+CD25+CD127-/low cells. Via MiXCR, TCRdb re-called the 5' RACE reads, giving one row per CDR3 protein. The table includes approximately 57,000 distinct CDR3 sequences, about a fifth detected once. Sequenced material: tumor-infiltrating Tregs sorted from the breast tumor. The receptors derive from a female donor with breast cancer.

The V gene is TRBV4-2, the J gene TRBJ1-4; no clear D gene. V lost 6 bases to trimming and J lost 3 bases, with 11 bases between them. This CDR3 is built from 14 residues. Germline CDR1 LGHNA, CDR2 YNFKEQ. The DNA for the CDR3 is TGTGCCAGCAGTCCGGACGGTTCTAATGAAAAACTGTTTTTT. It is translated as CASSPDGSNEKLFF.

There are many counts of this clonotype. This sequence joins TRBV28 and TRBJ2-7, with TRBD2 as a possible D gene (6 bases). Trimming took off 4 bases at V and 7 bases at J, with 11 bases between the two ends. From germline, CDR1 is MDHEN and CDR2 SYDVKM. The CDR3 consists of 12 residues. The CDR3 DNA is TGTGCCAGCAGTTCTAGCGCGGAAGAGCAGTACTTC. Its translation is CASSSSAEEQYF.

The V call is TRBV11-2, the J call TRBJ1-1, with 7 positions matching TRBD1. V shed 1 base, J shed 0 bases, and the junction held 2 bases outside the gene matches. The length of the CDR3 is 15 residues. The germline V gene has CDR1 SGHAT and CDR2 FQNNGV. CDR3 in DNA: TGTGCCAGCAGCTTAGGGACAGGAGTGAACACTGAAGCTTTCTTT. Translated, it gives CASSLGTGVNTEAFF.

This clonotype occurred many times. This chain's CDR3 is CASSSGTNTGELFF. Here the CDR3 DNA reads TGTGCCAGCAGTAGCGGGACGAACACCGGGGAGCTGTTTTTT. The chain joins TRBV12-3 or TRBV12-4 to TRBJ2-2; 7 nucleotides match TRBD2. V was pared by 5 bases and J by 0 bases, with 0 bases of the junction left unmatched. The CDR3 has 14 residues.

The sample holds many counts of this clonotype. V gene TRBV6-5 combines with J gene TRBJ1-2, with 8 bases lining up with TRBD1. Germline-derived CDR1 and CDR2 are MNHEY and SVGAGI. The trim removed 6 bases at V and 3 bases at J, leaving 9 bases unmatched. CDR3 length equals 15 residues. CDR3 in amino acids: CASRWLQGGDYGYTF. CDR3 DNA: TGTGCCAGCAGATGGCTACAGGGGGGAGACTATGGCTACACCTTC.

Turning to this clonotype: In this CDR3 the conserved last residue, phenylalanine or tryptophan, is missing, so a read error is likely. V is TRBV6-1 and J is TRBJ2-1; D perhaps matches TRBD2 (7 bases). CDR1 is MNHNS and CDR2 is SASEGT in the germline V gene. This CDR3 region has 13 residues. V was clipped by 5 bases and J by 6 bases, with 11 bases between them. The CDR3 DNA follows: TGTGCCAGCAGTCGACGGGGGGCCAATGAGCAGTTCTCC. It yields the protein CASSRRGANEQFS.

This chain links TRBV7-9 with TRBJ2-7, with D possibly being TRBD2 (5 bases). The germline CDR1 and CDR2 sequences are SEHNR and FQNEAQ (reference sequence). The CDR3 is 13 residues long. Trimming took off 5 bases at V and 0 bases at J, with 8 bases between the two ends. CDR3 region: CASSADFSYEQYF. CDR3 nucleotides: TGTGCCAGCAGCGCGGACTTCTCCTACGAGCAGTACTTC.

This clonotype was detected many times. The V gene is TRBV6-5, the J gene TRBJ1-2, with D maybe TRBD1 (5 bases). CDR1 MNHEY and CDR2 SVGAGI come from the germline V gene. This CDR3 spans 14 amino acids. The germline V and J ends were trimmed by 0 bases and 11 bases, with 16 bases remaining between them. CDR3 sequence (DNA): TGTGCCAGCAGTTACTCTGGGGCGGGAGAGGGGTACACCTTC. Amino acid sequence: CASSYSGAGEGYTF.

This clonotype came up a few times. The rearrangement uses TRBV20-1 and TRBJ2-1; 7 nucleotides match TRBD2. The J segment lost 0 bases and the V segment lost 0 bases, leaving 17 bases of the junction unmatched. The CDR3 spans 20 residues. CDR1 is DFQATT, CDR2 SNEGSKA, per germline (reference sequence). CDR3: CSARDTLAGPSSSSYNEQFF. CDR3 bases: TGCAGTGCTAGAGATACGTTAGCGGGTCCTTCTTCGAGCTCCTACAATGAGCAGTTCTTC.

The rearrangement uses TRBV7-2 and TRBJ1-4, with D hard to call. Per the germline V gene, CDR1 is SGHTA and CDR2 is FQGNSA. CDR3 length: 19 amino acids. V was pared by 0 bases and J by 2 bases, with 19 bases between. The CDR3 loop is CASSLAASLPGPTNEKLFF. As DNA, the CDR3 is TGTGCCAGCAGCTTAGCGGCCAGCTTGCCCGGACCTACTAATGAAAAACTGTTTTTT.

A remark on this clonotype: No conserved phenylalanine or tryptophan ends this CDR3, so it is likely a read error. The chain uses TRBV5-1 and TRBJ2-7; maybe TRBD2 (6 bases). This CDR3 is 14 amino acids long. V lost 4 bases and J lost 0, with 11 bases in between. From germline, CDR1 is SGHRS and CDR2 YFSETQ. The CDR3 is CASSPGDSSYEQYC. In nucleotides, the CDR3 is TGCGCCAGCAGCCCTGGGGACTCCTCCTACGAGCAGTACTGC.

The genes are TRBV30 and TRBJ2-3; TRBD2 agrees at 13 bases. V lost 2 bases and J lost 6; bases outside the gene matches: 5. The CDR3 extends over 15 amino acids. Germline V gene sequence: CDR1 GTSNPN, CDR2 SVGIG (reference sequence). In DNA form, the CDR3 reads TGTGCCTGGAGTTCAAGGACTAGCGGGGGCGATACGCAGTATTTT. It codes for CAWSSRTSGGDTQYF. Together with reference TRBV30 and TRBJ2-3, the CDR3 gives the full variable domain: SQTIHQWPATLVQPVGSPLSLECTVEGTSNPNLYWYRQAAGRGLQLLFYSVGIGQISSEVPQNLSASRPQDRQFILSSKKLLLSDSGFYLCAWSSRTSGGDTQYFGPGTRLTVL.

In its sample, this clonotype was seen a few times. CDR3: CASSLSPRLGVPEQFF. The CDR3 nucleotides are TGTGCCAGCAGTTTATCCCCCCGCTTGGGGGTTCCTGAGCAGTTCTTC. V usage is TRBV27 and J usage is TRBJ2-1, with D perhaps assigned TRBD1 or TRBD2 (5 bases each). V lost 0 bases and J lost 9, with 18 bases in between. This CDR3 region has 16 residues. The germline V gene encodes CDR1 MNHEY and CDR2 SMNVEV (reference sequence).

A remark on this clonotype: Because it lacks the conserved phenylalanine or tryptophan at the end, this CDR3 is likely a read error. V is TRBV5-1 and J is TRBJ2-5; possibly TRBD1 for D (5 bases). CDR1 is SGHRS and CDR2 is YFSETQ in the germline V gene. V lost 0 bases and J lost 4, with 10 bases in between. The CDR3 loop spans 14 amino acids. This chain's CDR3 is CASSLGRAGETQYL. The CDR3 DNA sequence: TGCGCCAGCAGCTTGGGCAGGGCCGGAGAGACCCAGTACCTC.

The chain has TRBV7-2 and TRBJ2-3; a possible D gene is TRBD2 (5 bases). Trimming removed 6 bases from V and 6 bases from J, with 22 bases in between. CDR3 length: 16 residues. Germline assignment: CDR1 SGHTA and CDR2 FQGNSA. CDR3 DNA: TGTGCCAGCAGTTTTCCAAGCGGACCTCTGGGCGATACGCAGTATTTT. Its protein product is CASSFPSGPLGDTQYF.

This clonotype was observed many times. V is TRBV5-1 and J is TRBJ2-7, with D possibly matching TRBD2 (5 bases). CDR3 length: 15 residues. The V gene's germline CDR1 is SGHRS and CDR2 YFSETQ. Trimming cost V 5 bases and J 4 bases, with 19 bases left between them. For the CDR3, the DNA is TGCGCCAGCAGTCCCGACTCCCAGAGGGTTTACGAGCAGTACTTC. Protein product: CASSPDSQRVYEQYF.

This clonotype was recorded at least ten times. The chain uses TRBV5-1 and TRBJ2-1; 9 positions agree with TRBD2. The CDR3 contains 17 residues. CDR1 and CDR2 (germline): SGHRS, YFSETQ. Unmatched junction bases numbered 7, after V lost 3 bases and J lost 0 bases. The CDR3 coding sequence is TGCGCCAGCAGCTGGGGGGATAGCGGGAGCTCCTACAATGAGCAGTTCTTC. Protein: CASSWGDSGSSYNEQFF. The variable domain in full, with the rest retrieved from reference TRBV5-1 and TRBJ2-1, is KAGVTQTPRYLIKTRGQQVTLSCSPISGHRSVSWYQQTPGQGLQFLFEYFSETQRNKGNFPGRFSGRQFSNSRSEMNVSTLELGDSALYLCASSWGDSGSSYNEQFFGPGTRLTVL.

This clonotype was counted many times. This chain links TRBV10-3 with TRBJ2-1; D is uncertain. The CDR3 runs to 16 residues. The V gene lost 2 bases and the J gene lost 0 bases, with 11 bases spanning the gap. CDR1 is ENHRY and CDR2 is SYGVKD in the germline V gene. The CDR3 spells CAISELRLNSYNEQFF. The CDR3 nucleotides are TGTGCCATCAGTGAGCTTCGACTGAACTCCTACAATGAGCAGTTCTTC.

The chain uses TRBV6-1 and TRBJ1-3; a possible D gene is TRBD1 (5 bases). The CDR3 sequence is 17 residues long. Deletions cut 4 bases from V and 4 bases from J, with 20 bases between. Per germline, CDR1 MNHNS and CDR2 SASEGT. DNA of the CDR3: TGTGCCAGCAGTGTTAACGTCGGGACCCTACCCGGAAACACCATATATTTT. Translated, it gives CASSVNVGTLPGNTIYF.

This clonotype was seen more than once but under ten times. This chain links TRBV4-1 with TRBJ2-1; D unresolved. Trimming removed 1 base from V and 0 bases from J, with 10 bases in between. CDR1 MGHRA and CDR2 YSYEKL come from the germline V gene. The CDR3 has 16 residues. CDR3: CASSQGVQSSYNEQFF. CDR3 nucleotides: TGCGCCAGCAGCCAAGGAGTACAGAGCTCCTACAATGAGCAGTTCTTC.